This TCR beta chain is from a study of read filtering for tumor transcriptome and immune sequencing (dated by TCRdb to the early 2020s). At the level of the whole study: The cohort had 17 male and more than 11 female patients with a mean age of roughly 64 years, ranging from roughly 45 to 85. By revised international staging, fewer than ten patients were R-ISS I, fewer than 20 were R-ISS II and about seven were R-ISS III. Whole-transcriptome libraries were prepared with the TruSeq RNA Access Library Prep Kit after DNase treatment. TCR-region mapped reads per sample ranged from about 4 to 11 million with IR-seq versus only about 85 to 1273 with RNA-seq. Using the same bone marrow samples, the study ran both targeted immune repertoire sequencing and bulk whole-transcriptome sequencing and then compared the TCR repertoires from each method. As a main aim, a read-filtering strategy for immune repertoire data was addressed, with the specific question being whether clonotypes supported by a single read should be removed.

This clonotype was counted ten times or more. Its antigen target is currently unknown. Base qualities are not provided; no much larger clone lies one nucleotide away. Ends trimmed: V by 4 bases, J by 1 base; bases unmatched to a gene: 8. The CDR3 contains 16 residues, cysteine and phenylalanine counted. Just CDR3 DNA is preserved here, 48 bases in frame from base 1. CDR1 and CDR2, per the germline V gene (reference sequence), are LGHDT and YNNKEL. Overall study outcomes, separate from this receptor: Rather than purified T cells, the sorted CD138-negative fraction was a mixed bone marrow immune population. Compared with RNA-seq, IR-seq captured clonotypes at much greater depth and more reliably, and a smaller IR-seq throughput was enough to identify most of the shared clonotypes. In IR-seq, single-read clonotypes were roughly 86% of clonotypes but around 3.2% of total reads; in RNA-seq they were over 65% of clonotypes and 44.6% of reads. Removing single-read clonotypes increased the correlation between IR-seq and RNA-seq shared clonotype proportions.

TCR libraries were constructed from about 400 ng RNA using the Immunoverse kit, and molecular barcoded adaptors covering alpha/delta and beta/gamma chains were employed. The same RNA used for transcriptome sequencing was used for TCR library preparation. Sequencing of the TCR libraries was done on an Illumina HiSeq 4000 with 2 x 150 cycles. The study's processing was this. With MiXCR, TCR reads were aligned to human V, D, J and C references and assembled into CDR3 clonotypes, with quality filtering and error correction included. The tcR package in R was used to analyze clonotype counts and gene usage diversity. For inspection of raw mapping reads, RNA-seq reads were mapped by STAR aligner version 2.5.3a onto GRCh37 of the human genome. To test how sequencing depth affected the clonotypes detected, IR-seq fastq files were randomly downsampled with Seqtk 1.3. TCRdb ran its own pipeline on the public reads, namely fastp trimming at Q25 and MiXCR clone calling, and kept in-frame beta chains. Each CDR3 protein gets just one entry, which takes the most common genes and DNA from the rows behind it. TCRdb's processing, not the authors', yielded these V and J calls. This sample gives approximately 57,000 distinct CDR3 sequences in total; about 12% of them show up just once. Roughly 16% of the sample is held by the ten biggest clonotypes.

Bone marrow was sampled from every patient at the time of active disease. Isolation of bone marrow mononuclear cells was performed by Ficoll-Hypaque density gradient centrifugation. Myeloma plasma cells were removed and CD138-negative cells were obtained by negative selection following labeling with CD138 magnetic microbeads on a MACS separator. Flow cytometry with CD138 antibodies on an Attune NxT was used to check how pure the isolated cells were. Total RNA was extracted using TRIzol reagent and was quantified on a NanoDrop spectrophotometer. For each patient, paired RNA-seq and IR-seq were run on the CD138-negative bone marrow sample from that patient.

The receptor's source is a donor over 35 with multiple myeloma. Sequenced input: a population of CD138-negative cells sorted from bone marrow. The cell subset or site label, as the study defines it: bone marrow mononuclear cells depleted of CD138+ plasma/myeloma cells by negative magnetic selection. The V gene is TRBV3-1 and the J gene is TRBJ2-3; 7 junctional bases match TRBD2. This receptor has the CDR3 CASSLRGVSGTDTQYF. In nucleotide form, the sequence is TGTGCCAGCAGCCTACGGGGGGTCAGCGGCACAGATACGCAGTATTTT.